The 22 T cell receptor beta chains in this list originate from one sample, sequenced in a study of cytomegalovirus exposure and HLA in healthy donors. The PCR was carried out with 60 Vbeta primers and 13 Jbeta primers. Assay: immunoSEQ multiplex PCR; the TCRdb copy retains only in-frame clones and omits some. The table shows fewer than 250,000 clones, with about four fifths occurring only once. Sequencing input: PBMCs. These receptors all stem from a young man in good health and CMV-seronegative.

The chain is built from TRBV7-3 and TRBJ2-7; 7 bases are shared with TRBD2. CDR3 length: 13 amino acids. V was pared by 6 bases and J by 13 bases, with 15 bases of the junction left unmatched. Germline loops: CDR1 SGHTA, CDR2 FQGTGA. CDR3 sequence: CASSYRRGGGLYF. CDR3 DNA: TGTGCCAGCAGTTACCGCCGTGGGGGGGGTCTCTACTTC.

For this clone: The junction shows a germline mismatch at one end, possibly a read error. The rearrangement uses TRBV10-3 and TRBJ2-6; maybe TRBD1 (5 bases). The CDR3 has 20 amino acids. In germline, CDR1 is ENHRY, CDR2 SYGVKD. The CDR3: CAISEEMGMDSDSGASVLTF. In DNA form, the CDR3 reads TGTGCCATCAGTGAGGAAATGGGTATGGATTCTGACTCTGGGGCCAGCGTCCTGACTTTC.

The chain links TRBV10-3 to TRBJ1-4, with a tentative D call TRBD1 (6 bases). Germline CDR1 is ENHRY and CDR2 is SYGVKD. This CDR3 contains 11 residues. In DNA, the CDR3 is TGTGCTTCCAGGGGAGATGAAAAACTGTTTTTT. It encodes CASRGDEKLFF.

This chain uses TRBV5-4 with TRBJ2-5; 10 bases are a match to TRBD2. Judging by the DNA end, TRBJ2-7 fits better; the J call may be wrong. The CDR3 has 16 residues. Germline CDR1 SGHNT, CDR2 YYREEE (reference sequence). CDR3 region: CASSSQAGGDSYEQYF. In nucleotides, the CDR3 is TGTGCCAGCAGCTCCCAAGCGGGAGGGGATTCCTACGAGCAGTACTTC.

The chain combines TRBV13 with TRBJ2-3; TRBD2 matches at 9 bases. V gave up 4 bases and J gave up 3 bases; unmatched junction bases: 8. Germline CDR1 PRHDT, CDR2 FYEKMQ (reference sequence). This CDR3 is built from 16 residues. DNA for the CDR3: TGTGCCAGCAGCTCCCAGGCGGGGGGGGGTACAGATACGCAGTATTTT. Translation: CASSSQAGGGTDTQYF.

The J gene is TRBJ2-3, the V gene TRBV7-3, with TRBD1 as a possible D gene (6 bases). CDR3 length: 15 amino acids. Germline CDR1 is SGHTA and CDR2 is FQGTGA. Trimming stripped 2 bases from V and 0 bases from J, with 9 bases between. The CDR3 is CASSLDTGSTDTQYF. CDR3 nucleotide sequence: TGTGCCAGCAGCTTAGACACAGGGAGCACAGATACGCAGTATTTT.

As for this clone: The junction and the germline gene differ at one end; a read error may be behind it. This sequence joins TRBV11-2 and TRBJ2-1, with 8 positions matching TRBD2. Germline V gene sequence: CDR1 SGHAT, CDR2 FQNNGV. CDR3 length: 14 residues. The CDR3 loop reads CASRLAGNWDEQFF. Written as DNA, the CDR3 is TGTGCCAGCAGATTAGCGGGGAACTGGGATGAGCAGTTCTTC.

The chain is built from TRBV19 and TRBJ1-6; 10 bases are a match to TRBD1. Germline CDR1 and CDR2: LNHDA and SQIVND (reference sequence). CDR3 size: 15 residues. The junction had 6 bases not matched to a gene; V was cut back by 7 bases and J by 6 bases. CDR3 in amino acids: CASTTRTGGNSPLHF. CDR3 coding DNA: TGTGCCAGTACGACGCGGACAGGGGGTAATTCACCCCTCCACTTT.

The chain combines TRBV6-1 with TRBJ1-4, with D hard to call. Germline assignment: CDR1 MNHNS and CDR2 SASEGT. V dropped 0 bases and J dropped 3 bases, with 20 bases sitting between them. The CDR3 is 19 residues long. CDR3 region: CASSEAFPGWTGANEKLFF. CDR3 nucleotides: TGTGCCAGCAGTGAAGCGTTTCCGGGGTGGACCGGGGCTAATGAAAAACTGTTTTTT.

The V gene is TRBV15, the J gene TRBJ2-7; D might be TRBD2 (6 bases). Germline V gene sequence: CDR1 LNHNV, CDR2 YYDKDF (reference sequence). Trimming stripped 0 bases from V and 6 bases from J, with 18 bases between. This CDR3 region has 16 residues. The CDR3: CATSRDVPGRTIEQYF. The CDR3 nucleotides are TGTGCCACCAGCAGAGATGTTCCGGGACGGACTATCGAGCAGTACTTC.

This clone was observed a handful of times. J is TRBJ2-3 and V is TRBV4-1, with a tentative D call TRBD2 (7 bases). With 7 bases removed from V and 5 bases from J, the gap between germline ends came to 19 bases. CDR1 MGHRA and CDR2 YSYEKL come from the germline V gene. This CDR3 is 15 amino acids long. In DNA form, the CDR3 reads TGCGCCAGCACGTCTGTAGGGGGGGCAGGAGATACGCAGTATTTT. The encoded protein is CASTSVGGAGDTQYF.

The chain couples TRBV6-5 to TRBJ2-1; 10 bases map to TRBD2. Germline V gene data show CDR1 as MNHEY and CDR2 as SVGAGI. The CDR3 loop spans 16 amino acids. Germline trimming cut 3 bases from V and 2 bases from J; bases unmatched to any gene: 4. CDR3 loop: CASSYASGGAYNEQFF. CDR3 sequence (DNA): TGTGCCAGCAGTTATGCGAGCGGGGGGGCCTACAATGAGCAGTTCTTC.

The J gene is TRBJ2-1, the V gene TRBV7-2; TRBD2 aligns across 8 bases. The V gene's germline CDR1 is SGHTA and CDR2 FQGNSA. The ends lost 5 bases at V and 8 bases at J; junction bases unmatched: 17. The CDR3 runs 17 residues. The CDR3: CASSPGLGRSYGHEQFF. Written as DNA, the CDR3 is TGTGCCAGCAGCCCGGGACTAGGTAGGTCCTATGGGCATGAGCAGTTCTTC.

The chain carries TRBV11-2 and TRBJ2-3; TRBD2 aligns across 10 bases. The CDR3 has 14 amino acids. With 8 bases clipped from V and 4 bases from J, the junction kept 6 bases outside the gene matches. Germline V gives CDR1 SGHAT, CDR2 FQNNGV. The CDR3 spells CASGKTSGSDTQYF. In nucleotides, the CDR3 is TGTGCCAGCGGCAAGACTAGCGGGTCAGATACGCAGTATTTT. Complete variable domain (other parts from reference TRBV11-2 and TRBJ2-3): EAGVAQSPRYKIIEKRQSVAFWCNPISGHATLYWYQQILGQGPKLLIQFQNNGVVDDSQLPKDRFSAERLKGVDSTLKIQPAKLEDSAVYLCASGKTSGSDTQYFGPGTRLTVL.

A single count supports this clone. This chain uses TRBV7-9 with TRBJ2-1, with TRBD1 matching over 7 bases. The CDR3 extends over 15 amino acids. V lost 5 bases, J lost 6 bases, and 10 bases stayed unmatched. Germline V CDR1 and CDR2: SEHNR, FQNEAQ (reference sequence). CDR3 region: CASSRPRDSSNEQFF. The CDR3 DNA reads TGTGCCAGCAGCCGACCCCGGGACAGCTCCAATGAGCAGTTCTTC.

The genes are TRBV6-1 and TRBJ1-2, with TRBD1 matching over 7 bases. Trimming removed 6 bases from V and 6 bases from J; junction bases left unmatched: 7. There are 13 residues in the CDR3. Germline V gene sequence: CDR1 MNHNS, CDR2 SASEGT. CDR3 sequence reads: CASRGTAGDGYTF. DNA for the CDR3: TGTGCCAGCAGGGGGACAGCCGGTGATGGCTACACCTTC.

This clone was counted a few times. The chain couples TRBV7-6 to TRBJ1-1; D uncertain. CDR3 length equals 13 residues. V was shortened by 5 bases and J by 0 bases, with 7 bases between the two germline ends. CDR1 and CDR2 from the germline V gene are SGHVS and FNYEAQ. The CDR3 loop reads CASSGEVNTEAFF. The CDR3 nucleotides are TGTGCCAGCAGCGGGGAGGTGAACACTGAAGCTTTCTTT.

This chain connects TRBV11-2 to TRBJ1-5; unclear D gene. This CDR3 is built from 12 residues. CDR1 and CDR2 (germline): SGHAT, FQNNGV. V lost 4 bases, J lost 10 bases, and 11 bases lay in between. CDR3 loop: CASSSFDGPQHF. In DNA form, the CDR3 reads TGTGCCAGCAGCTCCTTTGATGGCCCCCAGCATTTT.

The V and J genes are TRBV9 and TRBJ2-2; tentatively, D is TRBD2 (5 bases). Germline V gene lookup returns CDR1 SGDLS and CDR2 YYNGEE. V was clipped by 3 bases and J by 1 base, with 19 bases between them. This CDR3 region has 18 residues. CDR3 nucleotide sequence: TGTGCCAGCAGCGGGACTCGTTCGGGCAGCTTGAACACCGGGGAGCTGTTTTTT. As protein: CASSGTRSGSLNTGELFF.

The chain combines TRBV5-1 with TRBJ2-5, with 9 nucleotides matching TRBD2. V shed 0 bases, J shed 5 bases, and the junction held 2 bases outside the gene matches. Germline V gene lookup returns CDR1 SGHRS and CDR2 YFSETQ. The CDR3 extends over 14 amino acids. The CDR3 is CASSLELAGETQYF. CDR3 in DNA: TGCGCCAGCAGCTTGGAACTAGCGGGTGAGACCCAGTACTTC.

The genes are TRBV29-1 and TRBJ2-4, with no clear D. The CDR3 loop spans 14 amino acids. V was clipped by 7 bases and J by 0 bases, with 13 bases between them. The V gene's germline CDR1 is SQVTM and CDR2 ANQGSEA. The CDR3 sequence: CSATLGLAKNIQYF. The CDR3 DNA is TGCAGCGCCACCCTAGGTTTAGCCAAAAACATTCAGTACTTC.

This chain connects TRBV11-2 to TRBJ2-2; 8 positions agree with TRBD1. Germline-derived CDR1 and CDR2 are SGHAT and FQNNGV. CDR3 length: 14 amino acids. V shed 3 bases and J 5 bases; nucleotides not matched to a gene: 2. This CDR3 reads CASSLGDRTGELFF. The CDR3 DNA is TGTGCCAGCAGCTTGGGGGACAGGACCGGGGAGCTGTTTTTT.